The clone carrying this TCR beta chain was seen repeatedly, ten times or more. This record belongs to a study of CD8 T cells in ankylosing spondylitis. After removal of 5 bases from V and 0 bases from J, the junction contained 3 bases not matched to a gene. There are 15 residues in the CDR3. TCR beta libraries were made by quantitative 5'-RACE with molecular barcodes. TCRdb recomputed calls from the 5' RACE reads with MiXCR, one row per CDR3 protein. The sample contains under 450,000 distinct CDR3 sequences, roughly 22% of which appear only once. The sequencing sample was made of blood, either unsorted or a sorted T cell fraction (not recorded which). The chain has TRBV12-3 or TRBV12-4 and TRBJ2-7; 11 nucleotides agree with TRBD1. This clonotype originated in a male donor with ankylosing spondylitis or in good health (not recorded which). The CDR3: CASSTGTGGSYEQYF. DNA of the CDR3: TGTGCCAGCAGTACAGGGACAGGGGGCTCCTACGAGCAGTACTTC.